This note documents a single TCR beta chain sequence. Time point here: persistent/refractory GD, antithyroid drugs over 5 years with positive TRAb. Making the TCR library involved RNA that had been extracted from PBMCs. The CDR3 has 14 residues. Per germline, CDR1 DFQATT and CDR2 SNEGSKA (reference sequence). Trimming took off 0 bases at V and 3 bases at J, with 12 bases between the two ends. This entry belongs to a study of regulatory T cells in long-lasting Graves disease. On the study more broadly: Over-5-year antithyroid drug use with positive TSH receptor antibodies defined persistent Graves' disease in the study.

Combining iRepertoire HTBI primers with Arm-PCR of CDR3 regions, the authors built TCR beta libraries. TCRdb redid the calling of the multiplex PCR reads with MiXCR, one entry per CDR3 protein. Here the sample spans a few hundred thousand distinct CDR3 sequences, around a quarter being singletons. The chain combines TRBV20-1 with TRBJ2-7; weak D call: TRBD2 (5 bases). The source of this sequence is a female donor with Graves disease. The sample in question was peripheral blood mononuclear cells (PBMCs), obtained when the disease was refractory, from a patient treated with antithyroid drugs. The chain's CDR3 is CSARDLARGYEQYF. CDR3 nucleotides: TGCAGTGCTAGAGATCTAGCCCGAGGCTACGAGCAGTACTTC.